The rows below give T cell receptor beta chains drawn from one sample of a study of T cells in Graves' hyperthyroidism and ophthalmopathy. From the multiplex PCR reads, TCRdb called clonotypes with MiXCR, one entry per CDR3 protein. The sample has 600,000 or so distinct CDR3 sequences, 46% seen once. Sequenced: peripheral blood or thyroid tissue (not recorded which). The source is a woman between 18 and 29 years old with Graves' hyperthyroidism. Both conserved end residues are part of each CDR3. Fields, in order: J gene, clone size, V gene, D gene, CDR3 DNA, CDR3 protein. D genes are given only for firm matches. Expanded clones get a size class; other rows say once, few or many, or leave the size out.

TRBJ2-7,-,TRBV7-9,TRBD2,TGTGCCAGCAGCCGGGGAGGTAGCGGGGCCTACGAGCAGTACTTC,CASSRGGSGAYEQYF
TRBJ2-2,once,TRBV11-1,TRBD2,TGTGCCAGCAGCTTACGGGCGGGAGGGTCGGCCACCGGGGAGCTGTTTTTT,CASSLRAGGSATGELFF
TRBJ2-7,few,TRBV5-1,-,TGCGCCAGCAGACCGGACGGGGTCTACGAGCAGTACTTC,CASRPDGVYEQYF
TRBJ2-7,many,TRBV7-3,TRBD1,TGTGCCAGCAGCTTAGGGGACAGGGGCTACGAGCAGTACTTC,CASSLGDRGYEQYF
TRBJ2-2,-,TRBV13,-,TGTGCCAGCAGTTTTTTGGATGGCACCGGGGAGCTGTTTTTT,CASSFLDGTGELFF
TRBJ1-1,many,TRBV5-5,TRBD1,TGTGCCAGCAGCGCCGACAGGGCGAACACTGAAGCTTTCTTT,CASSADRANTEAFF
TRBJ1-1,-,TRBV19,-,TGTGCCAGTAGTATGTCGGCAGGGATGAACACTGAAGCTTTCTTT,CASSMSAGMNTEAFF
TRBJ1-6,-,TRBV15,-,TGTGCCACCAGCAGAGTAAGGGCTGTTGAGTCACCCCTCCACTTT,CATSRVRAVESPLHF
TRBJ1-4,-,TRBV30,-,TGTGCCTGTGGTCCTGAAGGGATGGGTGAAAAACTGTTTTTT,CACGPEGMGEKLFF
TRBJ2-3,-,TRBV10-3,TRBD2,TGTGCCATCAGTCACACTAGCGGGAGAACCACAGATACGCAGTATTTT,CAISHTSGRTTDTQYF
TRBJ2-5,once,TRBV7-7,TRBD2,TGTGCTAGCAGCTTAGAACTAGCGGGAGTGGATGTTGAGACCCAGTACTTC,CASSLELAGVDVETQYF
TRBJ2-3,-,TRBV7-2,TRBD2,TGTGCCAGCAGCAAGAGACTAGCGGGAGGCGCAGATACGCAGTATTTT,CASSKRLAGGADTQYF
TRBJ2-7,-,TRBV2,-,TGTGCCAGCAGTGGGGCGTCCGAGCAGTACTTC,CASSGASEQYF
TRBJ1-2,-,TRBV7-9,TRBD1,TGTGCCAGCAGTTTCGAGGGACAGGGGCACGGCTACACCTTC,CASSFEGQGHGYTF
TRBJ2-7,-,TRBV29-1,-,TGCAGCGTTACCCCCCAGGGGGAGGCCCTGGGCGAGCAGTACTTC,CSVTPQGEALGEQYF
TRBJ1-5,-,TRBV7-9,-,TGTGCCAGCAGCTTTAGTGGCAATCGGCCCCAGCATTTT,CASSFSGNRPQHF
TRBJ1-6,many,TRBV7-8,-,TGTGCCAGCAGCTTAGCGGCGCGACCACCCCTCCACTTT,CASSLAARPPLHF
TRBJ2-2,-,TRBV19,-,TGTGCCAGTAGTATAGCATCAGGGGTCGGAACCGGGGAGCTGTTTTTT,CASSIASGVGTGELFF
TRBJ1-2,-,TRBV25-1,-,TGTGCCAGCGTTGAACCGGGACGGAGCTATGGCTACACCTTC,CASVEPGRSYGYTF
TRBJ2-7,-,TRBV19,-,TGTGCCAGTACCGTAAAGGCAGGGGCCTACGAGCAGTACTTC,CASTVKAGAYEQYF
TRBJ1-2,-,TRBV5-5,TRBD1,TGTGCCAGCAGCTTGGCTACCGGGACAGGCGGCTACACCTTC,CASSLATGTGGYTF
TRBJ1-2,-,TRBV25-1,-,TGTGCCAGCAGTGAATTGGGGACATACGATGGCTACACCTTC,CASSELGTYDGYTF
TRBJ1-5,-,TRBV24-1,-,TGTGCCACCAGTGATCACGGGGGGAGACAGCCCCAGCATTTT,CATSDHGGRQPQHF
TRBJ1-1,-,TRBV25-1,-,TGTGCTAGAGGGGAAGGGGGACTGAACACTGAAGCTTTCTTT,CARGEGGLNTEAFF
TRBJ1-1,many,TRBV10-3,-,TGTGCCATCAGTGACCCAGGCCTGAAAGGTGAAGCTTTCTTT,CAISDPGLKGEAFF
TRBJ2-5,few,TRBV4-1,-,TGCGCCAGCAGCCAAGTCCAGGAGGAGACCCAGTACTTC,CASSQVQEETQYF
TRBJ2-5,many,TRBV7-2,TRBD2,TGTGCCAGCAGCTTAGTTCCCCAGGGCGGGAGCTCAGAGACCCAGTACTTC,CASSLVPQGGSSETQYF
TRBJ1-5,many,TRBV29-1,TRBD1,TGCAGCGTTCTCACCGCGGGGACAGGGGACAATCAGCCCCAGCATTTT,CSVLTAGTGDNQPQHF
TRBJ1-4,many,TRBV20-1,-,TGCAGTGCGATTCACGAGGGTGAAAAACTGTTTTTT,CSAIHEGEKLFF
TRBJ1-5,-,TRBV7-2,-,TGTGCCAGCAGTCGGTCACCGCCCCAGCATTTT,CASSRSPPQHF
TRBJ2-7,many,TRBV24-1,TRBD2,TGTGCCACCAGTGATACACGAGGACTAGCGAACGAGCAGTACTTC,CATSDTRGLANEQYF
TRBJ2-5,-,TRBV6-4,-,-,CASSDLRGGYTFGSGTQETQYF
TRBJ1-6,-,TRBV10-3,-,TGTGCCAACAGGAGGAGTTCACCCCTCCACTTT,CANRRSSPLHF